The 5 T cell receptor beta chains given below trace back to one sample, sequenced in a study of OX40 agonist ivuxolimab in advanced cancers. Sequenced by immunoSEQ multiplex PCR; TCRdb stores in-frame clones only, minus some. The data contain some 69,000 clones, 70% to 90% of them seen just once; the ten biggest clones take up about 4%. The sample was CD4+ or CD8+ T cells sorted from blood, taken in a trial of the OX40 agonist ivuxolimab. Every receptor here comes from an adult with an advanced solid tumor such as melanoma, head and neck, liver or kidney cancer.

The V gene is TRBV15, the J gene TRBJ2-2; 15 bases match TRBD2. Germline CDR1 is LNHNV and CDR2 is YYDKDF (reference sequence). This CDR3 is 17 amino acids long. The V and J ends lost 0 bases and 7 bases, in that order; junction bases with no gene match: 3. CDR3 amino acids: CATSREGTSGRHGELFF. Written as DNA, the CDR3 is TGTGCCACCAGCAGAGAAGGGACTAGCGGGAGGCACGGGGAGCTGTTTTTT.

CDR3 coding DNA: TGTGCCAGTAGTAAGCTAGCGGGGGGTTACGAGCAGTACTTC. Amino acid sequence: CASSKLAGGYEQYF. This rearrangement joins TRBV19 to TRBJ2-7; 11 nucleotides line up with TRBD2. The CDR3 is 14 amino acids. Germline CDR1 is LNHDA and CDR2 is SQIVND (reference sequence). With 4 bases clipped from V and 4 bases from J, the junction kept 3 bases outside the gene matches.

The genes are TRBV7-3 and TRBJ2-2, with D tentatively TRBD1 or TRBD2 (5 bases each). From germline, CDR1 is SGHTA and CDR2 FQGTGA. CDR3 size: 14 residues. V was cut by 2 bases and J by 4 bases, with 8 bases left in between. The CDR3 coding sequence is TGTGCCAGCAGCTTAGGGGGAACCACCGGGGAGCTGTTTTTT. Protein product: CASSLGGTTGELFF.

This rearrangement joins TRBV7-2 to TRBJ2-5; no clear D. V was trimmed by 0 bases and J by 4 bases, leaving 12 bases between them. This CDR3 region has 15 residues. CDR1 and CDR2 from the germline V gene are SGHTA and FQGNSA. The CDR3 protein is CASSLAVDRSETQYF. CDR3 DNA: TGTGCCAGCAGCTTAGCGGTCGATCGTTCAGAGACCCAGTACTTC.

This sequence joins TRBV30 and TRBJ1-4, with D possibly TRBD1 on 5 matching bases. The CDR3 has 15 residues. Germline V gene data show CDR1 as GTSNPN and CDR2 as SVGIG (reference sequence). V dropped 2 bases and J dropped 7 bases, with 17 bases sitting between them. This chain's CDR3 is CAWSPSWAGSEKLFF. For the CDR3, the DNA is TGTGCCTGGAGTCCCTCCTGGGCAGGGAGTGAAAAACTGTTTTTT. The full variable domain, with the rest looked up from reference TRBV30 and TRBJ1-4, is SQTIHQWPATLVQPVGSPLSLECTVEGTSNPNLYWYRQAAGRGLQLLFYSVGIGQISSEVPQNLSASRPQDRQFILSSKKLLLSDSGFYLCAWSPSWAGSEKLFFGSGTQLSVL.